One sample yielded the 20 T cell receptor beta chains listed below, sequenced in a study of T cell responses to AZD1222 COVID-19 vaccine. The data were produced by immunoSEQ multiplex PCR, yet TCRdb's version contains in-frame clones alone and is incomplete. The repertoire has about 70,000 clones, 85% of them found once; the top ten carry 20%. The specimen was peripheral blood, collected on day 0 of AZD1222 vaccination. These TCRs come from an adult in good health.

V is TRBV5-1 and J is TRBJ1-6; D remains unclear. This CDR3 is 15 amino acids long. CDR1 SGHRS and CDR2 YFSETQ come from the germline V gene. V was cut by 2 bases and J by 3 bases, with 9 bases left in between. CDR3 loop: CASSLSGDYNSPLHF. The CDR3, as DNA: TGCGCCAGCAGCTTATCGGGAGACTATAATTCACCCCTCCACTTT.

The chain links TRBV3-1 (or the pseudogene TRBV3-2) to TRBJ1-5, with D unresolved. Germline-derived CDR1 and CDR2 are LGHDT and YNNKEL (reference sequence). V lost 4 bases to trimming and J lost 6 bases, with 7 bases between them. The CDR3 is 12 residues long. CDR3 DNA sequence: TGTGCCAGCAGCCCTTGGGGTCAGCCCCAGCATTTT. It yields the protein CASSPWGQPQHF.

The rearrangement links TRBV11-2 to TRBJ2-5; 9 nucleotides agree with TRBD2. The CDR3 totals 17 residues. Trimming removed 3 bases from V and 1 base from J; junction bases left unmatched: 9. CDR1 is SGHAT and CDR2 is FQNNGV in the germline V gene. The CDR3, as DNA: TGTGCCAGCAGCTTTGGCGGAAGACTAGCGGCCCAAGAGACCCAGTACTTC. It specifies CASSFGGRLAAQETQYF.

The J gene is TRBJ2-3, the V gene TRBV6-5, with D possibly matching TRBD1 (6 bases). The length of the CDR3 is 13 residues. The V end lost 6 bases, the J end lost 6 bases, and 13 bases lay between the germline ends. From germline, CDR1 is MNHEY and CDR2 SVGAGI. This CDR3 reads CASRPEGVDTQYF. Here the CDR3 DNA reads TGTGCCAGCAGACCTGAGGGGGTCGATACGCAGTATTTT.

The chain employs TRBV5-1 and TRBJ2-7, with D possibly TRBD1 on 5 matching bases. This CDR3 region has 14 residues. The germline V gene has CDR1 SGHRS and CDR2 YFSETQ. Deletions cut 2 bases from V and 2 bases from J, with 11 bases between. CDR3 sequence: CASSFDSAAYEQYF. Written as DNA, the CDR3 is TGCGCCAGCAGCTTCGACAGCGCAGCCTACGAGCAGTACTTC. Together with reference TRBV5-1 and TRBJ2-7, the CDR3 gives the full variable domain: KAGVTQTPRYLIKTRGQQVTLSCSPISGHRSVSWYQQTPGQGLQFLFEYFSETQRNKGNFPGRFSGRQFSNSRSEMNVSTLELGDSALYLCASSFDSAAYEQYFGPGTRLTVT.

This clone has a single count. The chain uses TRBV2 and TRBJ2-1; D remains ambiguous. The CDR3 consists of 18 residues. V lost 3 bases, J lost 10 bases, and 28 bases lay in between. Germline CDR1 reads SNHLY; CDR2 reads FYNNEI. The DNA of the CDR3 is TGTGCCAGCAGTGACCACGGGCCTTTCTCCACAATGTATGCGGAGCAGTTCTTC. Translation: CASSDHGPFSTMYAEQFF.

The CDR3 sequence: CASSLVELPRGEQFF. The CDR3 region has the DNA TGTGCCAGCAGCTTAGTCGAACTCCCTAGGGGTGAGCAGTTCTTC. The chain has TRBV11-3 and TRBJ2-1; weak D call: TRBD1 (5 bases). Looked up from germline, CDR1 is SGHNT and CDR2 is YENEEA. The CDR3 runs 15 residues. V lost 1 base, J lost 9 bases, and 16 bases lay in between.

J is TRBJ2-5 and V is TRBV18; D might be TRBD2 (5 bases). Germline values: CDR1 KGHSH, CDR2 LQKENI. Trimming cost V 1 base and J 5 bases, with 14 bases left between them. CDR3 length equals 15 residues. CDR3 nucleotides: TGTGCCAGCTCACCACGCGACGGAGGCGCGGAGACCCAGTACTTC. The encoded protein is CASSPRDGGAETQYF.

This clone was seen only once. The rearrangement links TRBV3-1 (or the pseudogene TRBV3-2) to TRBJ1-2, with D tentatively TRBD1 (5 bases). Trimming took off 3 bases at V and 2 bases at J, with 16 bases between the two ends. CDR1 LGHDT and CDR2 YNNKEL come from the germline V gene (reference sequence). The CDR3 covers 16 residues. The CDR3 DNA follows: TGTGCCAGCAGCCAGTCACACCTCAGGGACAACTATGGCTACACCTTC. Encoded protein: CASSQSHLRDNYGYTF.

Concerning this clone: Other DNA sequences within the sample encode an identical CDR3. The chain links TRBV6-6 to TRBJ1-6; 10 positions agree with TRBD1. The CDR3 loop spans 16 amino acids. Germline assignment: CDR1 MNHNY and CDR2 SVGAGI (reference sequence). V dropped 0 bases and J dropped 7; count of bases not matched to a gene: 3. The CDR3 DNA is TGTGCCAGCAGTTACTCGGAGGGACAGGGGAATTCACCCCTCCACTTT. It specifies CASSYSEGQGNSPLHF.

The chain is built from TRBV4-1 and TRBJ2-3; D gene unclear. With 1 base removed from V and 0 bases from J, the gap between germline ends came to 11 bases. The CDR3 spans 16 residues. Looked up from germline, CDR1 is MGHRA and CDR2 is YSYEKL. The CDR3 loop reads CASSQAWGSSTDTQYF. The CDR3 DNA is TGCGCCAGCAGCCAAGCTTGGGGATCTAGCACAGATACGCAGTATTTT.

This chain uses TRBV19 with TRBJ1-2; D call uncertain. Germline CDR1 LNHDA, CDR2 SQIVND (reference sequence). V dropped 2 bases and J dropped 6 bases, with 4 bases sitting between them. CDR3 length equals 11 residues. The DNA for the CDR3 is TGTGCCAGTAGTATACGCGATGGCTACACCTTC. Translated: CASSIRDGYTF.

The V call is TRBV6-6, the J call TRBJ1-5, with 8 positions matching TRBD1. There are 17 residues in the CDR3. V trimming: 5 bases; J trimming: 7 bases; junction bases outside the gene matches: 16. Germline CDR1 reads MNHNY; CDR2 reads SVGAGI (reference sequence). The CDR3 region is CASSPLWTGRKGQPQHF. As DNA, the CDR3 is TGTGCCAGCAGTCCCCTGTGGACAGGGAGGAAAGGGCAGCCCCAGCATTTT.

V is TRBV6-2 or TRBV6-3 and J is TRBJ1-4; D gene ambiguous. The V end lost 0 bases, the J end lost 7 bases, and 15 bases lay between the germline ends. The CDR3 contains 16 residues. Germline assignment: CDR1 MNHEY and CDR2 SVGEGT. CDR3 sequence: CASSYSPDELSEKLFF. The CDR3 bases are TGTGCCAGCAGTTACTCTCCCGATGAGCTCAGTGAAAAACTGTTTTTT.

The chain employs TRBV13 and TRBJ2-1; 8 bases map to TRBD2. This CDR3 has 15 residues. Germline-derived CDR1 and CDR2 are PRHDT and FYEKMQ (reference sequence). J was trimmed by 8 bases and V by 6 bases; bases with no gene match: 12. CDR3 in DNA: TGTGCCAGCAGTCGTAAGGCTAGCGGGTGGGATGAGCAGTTCTTC. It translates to CASSRKASGWDEQFF.

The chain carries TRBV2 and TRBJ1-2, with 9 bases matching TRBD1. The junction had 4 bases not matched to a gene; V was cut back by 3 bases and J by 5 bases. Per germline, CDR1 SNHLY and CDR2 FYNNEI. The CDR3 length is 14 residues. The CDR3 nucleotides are TGTGCCAGCAGTGAGGACAGGGGACTATATGGCTACACCTTC. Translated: CASSEDRGLYGYTF.

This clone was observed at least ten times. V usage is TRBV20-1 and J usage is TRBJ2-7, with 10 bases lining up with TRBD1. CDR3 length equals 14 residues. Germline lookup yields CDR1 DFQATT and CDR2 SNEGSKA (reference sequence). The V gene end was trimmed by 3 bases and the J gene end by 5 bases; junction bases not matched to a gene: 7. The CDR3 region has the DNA TGCAGTGCTAGTGATTCTGGACAGGGGGACGAGCAGTACTTC. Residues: CSASDSGQGDEQYF.

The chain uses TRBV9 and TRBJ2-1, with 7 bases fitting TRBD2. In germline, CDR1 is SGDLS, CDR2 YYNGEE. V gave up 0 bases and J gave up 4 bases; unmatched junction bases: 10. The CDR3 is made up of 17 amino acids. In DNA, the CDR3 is TGTGCCAGCAGCGTAGACCCGCCGCGGGAGCGTTACAATGAGCAGTTCTTC. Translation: CASSVDPPRERYNEQFF.

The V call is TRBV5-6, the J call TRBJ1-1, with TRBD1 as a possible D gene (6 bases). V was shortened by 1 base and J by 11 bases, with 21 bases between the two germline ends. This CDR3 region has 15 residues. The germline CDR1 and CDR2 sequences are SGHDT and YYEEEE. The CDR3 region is CASSLRARGRKDAFF. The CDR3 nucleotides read TGTGCCAGCAGCTTGAGAGCCCGGGGGCGAAAAGATGCTTTCTTT.

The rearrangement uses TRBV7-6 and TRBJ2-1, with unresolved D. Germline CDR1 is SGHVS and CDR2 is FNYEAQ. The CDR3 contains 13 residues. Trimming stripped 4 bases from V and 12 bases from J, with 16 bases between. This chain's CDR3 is CASSSSPGVGQFF. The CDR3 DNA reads TGTGCCAGCAGCTCGTCCCCCGGAGTTGGGCAGTTCTTC.